Described below is a single T cell receptor (beta chain) sequence and its context. This sample was taken from a study of blood T cell repertoires in COVID-19. Study-level information: Collection of acute and convalescent COVID-19 samples took place in the United States, Italy and Spain. From T cells, B-cell-depleted T cells, or PBMCs came the material, which was cDNA or gDNA.

This CDR3 has 12 amino acids. Trimming removed 7 bases at V and 4 bases at J, with 7 bases between. The germline V gene has CDR1 MGHDK and CDR2 SYGVNS. Patients at the Seattle site were enrolled during active infection and followed longitudinally. Study processing details: Estimates of nucleated cell counts were drawn from the amplification of reference gene primers. The table came from immunoSEQ multiplex PCR; TCRdb's copy has only in-frame clones and leaves some out. The DNA was the basis for D and trimming; V, J and clone size are from that table. The repertoire holds 250,000 to 350,000 clones, with roughly 80% as singletons.

The genes are TRBV25-1 and TRBJ1-4; D call uncertain. Input material: peripheral blood. This clonotype originated in a human donor with COVID-19, enrolled during active disease. The donor label of this sample is uncertain. CDR3 sequence: CASNRGNEKLFF. The DNA for the CDR3 is TGTGCCAGCAATCGGGGTAATGAAAAACTGTTTTTT.